The 23 T cell receptor beta chains below were found in one sample sequenced in a study of T cells in localized non-small cell lung cancer. Only in-frame clones appear in the TCRdb table, and some are missing; sequencing was by immunoSEQ multiplex PCR. Of 10,000 to 13,000 clones in the sample, nearly 50% were seen once. The sample in question was lymph node tissue, obtained before any cancer treatment. The receptor set was obtained from a woman aged 35 to 75 with stage II squamous cell lung carcinoma.

The chain uses TRBV28 and TRBJ1-1; the D is unclear. V lost 3 bases and J lost 4, with 15 bases in between. CDR1 is MDHEN, CDR2 SYDVKM, per germline. The CDR3 totals 15 residues. CDR3 coding DNA: TGTGCCAGCAGTTTCGTCGGCGCTAGGGCCACTGAAGCTTTCTTT. This codes for CASSFVGARATEAFF. The full variable domain, its missing parts supplied by reference TRBV28 and TRBJ1-1, is DVKVTQSSRYLVKRTGEKVFLECVQDMDHENMFWYRQDPGLGLRLIYFSYDVKMKEKGDIPEGYSVSREKKERFSLILESASTNQTSMYLCASSFVGARATEAFFGQGTRLTVV.

The chain combines TRBV6-8 with TRBJ2-1, with 7 bases matching TRBD2. The CDR3 spans 15 residues. V was clipped by 5 bases and J by 8 bases; unmatched bases: 12. CDR1 MNHGY and CDR2 SAAAGT come from the germline V gene. The CDR3 loop reads CASSEGLPGFYEQFF. The CDR3 DNA reads TGTGCCAGCAGTGAGGGACTACCGGGGTTCTATGAGCAGTTCTTC.

This clone was seen more than once but under ten times. The V and J genes are TRBV11-3 and TRBJ1-1; D ambiguous. Trimming cost V 1 base and J 1 base, with 7 bases left between them. The CDR3 has 14 amino acids. Germline lookup yields CDR1 SGHNT and CDR2 YENEEA. CDR3 nucleotides: TGTGCCAGCAGCTTAGGAAGCCCGAACACTGAAGCTTTCTTT. It translates to CASSLGSPNTEAFF. The full variable domain, rest sourced from reference TRBV11-3 and TRBJ1-1, is EAGVVQSPRYKIIEKKQPVAFWCNPISGHNTLYWYLQNLGQGPELLIRYENEEAVDDSQLPKDRFSAERLKGVDSTLKIQPAELGDSAVYLCASSLGSPNTEAFFGQGTRLTVV.

This clone was seen more than once but under ten times. The chain recombines TRBV2 with TRBJ2-2; D gene ambiguous. The CDR3 length is 14 residues. Germline V gene lookup returns CDR1 SNHLY and CDR2 FYNNEI. Between the trimmed V and J ends, which lost 6 bases and 1 base, there was a span of 9 bases. CDR3 loop: CASRNGRNTGELFF. CDR3 coding DNA: TGTGCCAGCAGGAACGGAAGGAACACCGGGGAGCTGTTTTTT.

This sequence joins TRBV19 and TRBJ2-2, with D perhaps being TRBD1 or TRBD2 (5 bases each). The V gene's germline CDR1 is LNHDA and CDR2 SQIVND (reference sequence). There are 15 residues in the CDR3. Trimming took 5 bases from V and 0 from J, leaving 10 bases between them. CDR3 residues: CASSGGTANTGELFF. In DNA, the CDR3 is TGTGCCAGTAGTGGGGGAACAGCGAACACCGGGGAGCTGTTTTTT.

The rearrangement uses TRBV18 and TRBJ2-2; 10 bases fit TRBD2. Germline V lookup: CDR1 KGHSH, CDR2 LQKENI. The J segment lost 4 bases and the V segment lost 2 bases, leaving 4 bases of the junction unmatched. The CDR3 covers 16 residues. The CDR3 DNA follows: TGTGCCAGCTCACCATTAGCTAGCGGGAGCACCGGGGAGCTGTTTTTT. It translates to CASSPLASGSTGELFF.

The gene calls are TRBV18 and TRBJ2-1, with 9 bases fitting TRBD1. Germline CDR1 is KGHSH and CDR2 is LQKENI. Trimming removed 7 bases from V and 4 bases from J; junction bases left unmatched: 11. The CDR3 is made up of 16 amino acids. The CDR3 region is CASLLTGGLQYNEQFF. CDR3 nucleotides: TGTGCCAGCTTGCTAACAGGGGGCTTACAATACAATGAGCAGTTCTTC. The full variable domain, its missing parts supplied by reference TRBV18 and TRBJ2-1, is NAGVMQNPRHLVRRRGQEARLRCSPMKGHSHVYWYRQLPEEGLKFMVYLQKENIIDESGMPKERFSAEFPKEGPSILRIQQVVRGDSAAYFCASLLTGGLQYNEQFFGPGTRLTVL.

The rearrangement links TRBV29-1 to TRBJ1-4; 7 bases match TRBD1. The CDR3 length is 12 residues. Germline assignment: CDR1 SQVTM and CDR2 ANQGSEA. Trimming cost V 6 bases and J 7 bases; bases outside gene matches: 5. The CDR3: CSVRQGSEKLFF. In DNA form, the CDR3 reads TGCAGCGTCCGACAGGGTAGTGAAAAACTGTTTTTT.

There are a few counts of this clone. The V and J genes are TRBV11-3 and TRBJ1-3; D possibly corresponds to TRBD1 (5 bases). The CDR3 has 14 residues. The V gene's germline CDR1 is SGHNT and CDR2 YENEEA. Trimming removed 3 bases at V and 4 bases at J, with 10 bases between. As DNA, the CDR3 is TGTGCCAGCAGCTTCCCAGGGTCGGGAAACACCATATATTTT. It codes for CASSFPGSGNTIYF.

This CDR3 is CASSILAGGPGADTQYF. CDR3 in DNA: TGTGCCAGTAGTATACTAGCGGGGGGGCCGGGCGCAGATACGCAGTATTTT. This sequence joins TRBV19 and TRBJ2-3; TRBD2 aligns across 12 bases. V lost 2 bases and J lost 4; bases outside the gene matches: 7. This CDR3 contains 17 residues. The germline gives CDR1 LNHDA, CDR2 SQIVND (reference sequence). Full variable domain (rest looked up from reference TRBV19 and TRBJ2-3): DGGITQSPKYLFRKEGQNVTLSCEQNLNHDAMYWYRQDPGQGLRLIYYSQIVNDFQKGDIAEGYSVSREKKESFPLTVTSAQKNPTAFYLCASSILAGGPGADTQYFGPGTRLTVL.

There are a few counts of this clone. V gene TRBV6-8 combines with J gene TRBJ1-2; no clear D gene. Germline values: CDR1 MNHGY, CDR2 SAAAGT. V was clipped by 7 bases and J by 4 bases, with 16 bases between them. The CDR3 spans 14 residues. The CDR3 DNA follows: TGTGCCAGCACCCTGGTCTCAAAGGGCTATGGCTACACCTTC. As protein: CASTLVSKGYGYTF.

This clone was detected a few times. The chain recombines TRBV2 with TRBJ2-1, with 9 bases that match TRBD1. The CDR3 runs 13 residues. Trimming cost V 11 bases and J 8 bases; bases outside gene matches: 10. Germline V gene lookup returns CDR1 SNHLY and CDR2 FYNNEI. This CDR3 reads CAGAGTGYDEQFF. The CDR3 bases are TGTGCCGGCGCCGGGACAGGGTACGATGAGCAGTTCTTC.

This clone occurred once. The chain uses TRBV18 and TRBJ1-2; D is ambiguous. Between the trimmed V and J ends, which lost 3 bases and 6 bases, there was a span of 14 bases. The CDR3 loop spans 14 amino acids. Germline V gene data show CDR1 as KGHSH and CDR2 as LQKENI. The CDR3 loop reads CASSPVEARNGYTF. CDR3 nucleotides: TGTGCCAGCTCACCGGTGGAGGCACGCAATGGCTACACCTTC.

The table lists this clone with a few counts. The chain recombines TRBV28 with TRBJ1-6; D gene unclear. Germline CDR1 MDHEN, CDR2 SYDVKM. Deletions cut 6 bases from V and 3 bases from J, with 3 bases between. The CDR3 length is 12 residues. The chain's CDR3 is CASSFYNSPLHF. The DNA of the CDR3 is TGTGCCAGCAGCTTCTATAATTCACCCCTCCACTTT. Complete variable domain (other parts from reference TRBV28 and TRBJ1-6): DVKVTQSSRYLVKRTGEKVFLECVQDMDHENMFWYRQDPGLGLRLIYFSYDVKMKEKGDIPEGYSVSREKKERFSLILESASTNQTSMYLCASSFYNSPLHFGNGTRLTVT.

This chain joins TRBV28 and TRBJ1-6; D is uncertain. This CDR3 is 15 amino acids long. Germline assignment: CDR1 MDHEN and CDR2 SYDVKM. V lost 3 bases to trimming and J lost 6 bases, with 12 bases between them. The CDR3 is CASSLGLGSNSPLHF. In DNA form, the CDR3 reads TGTGCCAGCAGTTTGGGTCTAGGGTCTAATTCACCCCTCCACTTT.

The sample holds a few counts of this clone. The V gene is TRBV6-8, the J gene TRBJ2-3; D unclear. Germline loops: CDR1 MNHGY, CDR2 SAAAGT. The V end lost 5 bases, the J end lost 4 bases, and 10 bases lay between the germline ends. This CDR3 comprises 13 residues. Here the CDR3 DNA reads TGTGCCAGCAGTCCAAAGATCCCAGATACGCAGTATTTT. It yields the protein CASSPKIPDTQYF.

This clone was observed a handful of times. This chain uses TRBV11-3 with TRBJ1-1, with no clear D. The V gene's germline CDR1 is SGHNT and CDR2 YENEEA. The CDR3 spans 14 residues. Trimming removed 4 bases at V and 5 bases at J, with 14 bases between. The CDR3 loop reads CASSSPGVRTEAFF. The CDR3 coding sequence is TGTGCCAGCAGCTCCCCCGGGGTGCGAACTGAAGCTTTCTTT.

The gene calls are TRBV29-1 and TRBJ1-1, with D perhaps TRBD1 (6 bases). This CDR3 contains 13 residues. Germline assignment: CDR1 SQVTM and CDR2 ANQGSEA. With 2 bases removed from V and 4 bases from J, the gap between germline ends came to 11 bases. CDR3 nucleotide sequence: TGCAGCGTTGAAATACAGGACAGCACTGAAGCTTTCTTT. Its protein product is CSVEIQDSTEAFF.

This clone came up once. The rearrangement links TRBV25-1 to TRBJ1-2; D remains unclear. This CDR3 is 14 amino acids long. Between the trimmed V and J ends, which lost 6 bases and 8 bases, there was a span of 19 bases. Germline V gives CDR1 MGHDK, CDR2 SYGVNS. The CDR3 sequence is CASSARTGTGGYTF. CDR3 sequence (DNA): TGTGCCAGCAGCGCCAGGACGGGAACGGGGGGCTACACCTTC.

This clone was detected a few times. The genes are TRBV6-8 and TRBJ1-2; D may be TRBD1 (5 bases). The CDR3 length is 14 residues. Looked up from germline, CDR1 is MNHGY and CDR2 is SAAAGT. Trimming stripped 5 bases from V and 1 base from J, with 11 bases between. This CDR3 reads CASSPRDFNYGYTF. In DNA, the CDR3 is TGTGCCAGCAGTCCCAGGGATTTTAACTATGGCTACACCTTC.

The chain links TRBV9 to TRBJ2-1; 7 bases map to TRBD1. This CDR3 comprises 12 residues. J lost 14 bases, V lost 6 bases, and 11 bases had no gene match. Germline V gives CDR1 SGDLS, CDR2 YYNGEE. The CDR3 nucleotides are TGTGCCAGCACCATGACAGGGTTCCCGGAGTTCTTC. Translation: CASTMTGFPEFF.

The rearrangement links TRBV29-1 to TRBJ1-2; no reliable D call. Looked up from germline, CDR1 is SQVTM and CDR2 is ANQGSEA. V was clipped by 4 bases and J by 7 bases, with 13 bases between them. The CDR3 has 12 amino acids. The CDR3 DNA reads TGCAGCGTTGGGCTGGTAAAGGGTGGCTACACCTTC. It is translated as CSVGLVKGGYTF.

This clone was seen just once. The chain is built from TRBV14 and TRBJ2-2; 9 positions agree with TRBD1. Germline V gives CDR1 SGHDN, CDR2 FVKESK. CDR3 size: 15 residues. The V segment lost 4 bases and the J segment 5 bases; nucleotides outside the gene matches: 5. The CDR3 bases are TGTGCCAGCAGCCTTAAGACAGGGGGAACCGGGGAGCTGTTTTTT. This sequence encodes CASSLKTGGTGELFF.